Each of the 24 T cell receptor beta chains below was sequenced from the same sample in a study of monozygotic twins with inflammatory bowel disease. TCRdb processed the 5' RACE reads again and assigns one entry to each CDR3 protein, with no DNA. Recorded here are fewer than 550,000 distinct CDR3 sequences; the top ten clones represent 2.4%. Sequenced input: blood. These TCRs come from a human donor with ulcerative colitis or Crohn's disease, or a healthy co-twin of an affected twin (not recorded which).

The rearrangement joins TRBV6-1 to TRBJ1-1; no DNA is available, so the TRBD1 call from TCRdb remains unchecked. Germline values: CDR1 MNHNS, CDR2 SASEGT. The length of the CDR3 is 14 residues. This chain's CDR3 is CASSPGTGSGGAFF.

V gene TRBV28 combines with J gene TRBJ1-5; the D call of TRBD1 rests on TCRdb alone, since no DNA is present to check it. The CDR3 length is 14 residues. Germline-derived CDR1 and CDR2 are MDHEN and SYDVKM. CDR3 sequence reads: CASSLRDRVQPQHF.

The gene calls are TRBV6-1 and TRBJ2-7; lacking DNA, the TRBD1 call made by TCRdb goes unchecked. This CDR3 contains 11 residues. The germline gives CDR1 MNHNS, CDR2 SASEGT. The CDR3 loop reads CASDRAYEQYF.

The chain links TRBV12-3 or TRBV12-4 to TRBJ2-6; the TCRdb call, TRBD2, lacks DNA for checking. This CDR3 has 17 residues. The CDR3 here is CASSSLLGSSGANVLTF.

The V gene is TRBV3-1, the J gene TRBJ2-7. The CDR3 is made up of 15 amino acids. Germline assignment: CDR1 LGHDT and CDR2 YNNKEL (reference sequence). CDR3 sequence: CASSQDGVSSYEQYF.

This chain joins TRBV5-1 and TRBJ2-5. The CDR3 runs 15 residues. Germline CDR1 is SGHRS and CDR2 is YFSETQ. The CDR3 sequence: CASSLGAQDQETQYF. Drawing the rest from reference TRBV5-1 and TRBJ2-5, the complete variable domain is KAGVTQTPRYLIKTRGQQVTLSCSPISGHRSVSWYQQTPGQGLQFLFEYFSETQRNKGNFPGRFSGRQFSNSRSEMNVSTLELGDSALYLCASSLGAQDQETQYFGPGTRLLVL.

The chain joins TRBV20-1 to TRBJ1-6. The CDR3 has 14 residues. Germline CDR1 DFQATT, CDR2 SNEGSKA (reference sequence). The CDR3 protein is CSARGRAANSPLHF.

Here the CDR3 reads CASSRDPYEQYF. The rearrangement joins TRBV7-6 to TRBJ2-7; TCRdb's D call, TRBD1, is unchecked because there is no DNA. Germline CDR1 and CDR2: SGHVS and FNYEAQ. The CDR3 runs to 12 residues.

V gene TRBV20-1 combines with J gene TRBJ1-1; absent DNA, TCRdb's TRBD1 call cannot be checked. The CDR3 sequence is 11 residues long. CDR1 is DFQATT and CDR2 is SNEGSKA in the germline V gene (reference sequence). The chain's CDR3 is CSAPWGAEAFF.

The chain uses TRBV10-3 and TRBJ1-4. This CDR3 has 15 amino acids. Germline values: CDR1 ENHRY, CDR2 SYGVKD. CDR3 amino acids: CAISEVKGFGEKLFF.

The chain joins TRBV19 to TRBJ1-5; TCRdb gives TRBD1 as the D gene, but with no DNA this cannot be confirmed. CDR1 is LNHDA and CDR2 is SQIVND in the germline V gene (reference sequence). The CDR3 has 13 residues. The CDR3 here is CASRDSGNQPQHF.

This chain joins TRBV27 and TRBJ2-2; TCRdb proposes TRBD2, but this gene call is untestable without DNA. Germline CDR1 is MNHEY and CDR2 is SMNVEV (reference sequence). The CDR3 runs to 15 residues. This CDR3 reads CASRRTSGYTGELFF.

The chain is built from TRBV7-8 and TRBJ2-7; TCRdb selects TRBD2, and the lack of DNA leaves this call unchecked. The CDR3 consists of 15 residues. The germline V gene has CDR1 SGHVS and CDR2 FQNEAQ. The CDR3 loop reads CASSASGGGSYEQYF.

The CDR3 protein is CASSQAGTMNTEAFF. This chain uses TRBV6-1 with TRBJ1-1. In germline, CDR1 is MNHNS, CDR2 SASEGT. This CDR3 spans 15 amino acids.

This rearrangement joins TRBV19 to TRBJ2-1; TCRdb indicates TRBD1, and absent DNA this call remains unverified. This CDR3 has 13 residues. CDR1 LNHDA and CDR2 SQIVND come from the germline V gene (reference sequence). CDR3: CASSMGDRDEQFF.

J is TRBJ1-2 and V is TRBV27. Germline CDR1 reads MNHEY; CDR2 reads SMNVEV (reference sequence). The CDR3 sequence is 13 residues long. CDR3 amino acids: CASSSAMDYGYTF.

The chain is built from TRBV3-1 and TRBJ2-1. The CDR3 is 12 residues long. CDR1 LGHDT and CDR2 YNNKEL come from the germline V gene (reference sequence). This chain's CDR3 is CASSHSSDEQFF.

This chain uses TRBV5-1 with TRBJ2-5; TCRdb's D call, TRBD2, is unchecked because there is no DNA. The CDR3 is 16 residues long. The germline V gene has CDR1 SGHRS and CDR2 YFSETQ. This CDR3 is CASSRGAFGGQETQYF.

This CDR3 reads CASSPGLAGQFNEQFF. The chain carries TRBV7-3 and TRBJ2-1; TCRdb indicates TRBD2, and absent DNA this call remains unverified. Looked up from germline, CDR1 is SGHTA and CDR2 is FQGTGA. There are 16 residues in the CDR3.

The rearrangement joins TRBV20-1 to TRBJ2-2; checking the TCRdb D call of TRBD1 is not possible without DNA. The CDR3 spans 16 residues. The germline V gene encodes CDR1 DFQATT and CDR2 SNEGSKA (reference sequence). The CDR3: CSAQMGNRGNTGELFF.

The chain combines TRBV7-2 with TRBJ2-6. Germline V lookup: CDR1 SGHTA, CDR2 FQGNSA. This CDR3 spans 16 amino acids. CDR3 loop: CASSLSSYSGANVLTF. Variable domain in full (rest from reference TRBV7-2 and TRBJ2-6): GAGVSQSPSNKVTEKGKDVELRCDPISGHTALYWYRQSLGQGLEFLIYFQGNSAPDKSGLPSDRFSAERTGGSVSTLTIQRTQQEDSAVYLCASSLSSYSGANVLTFGAGSRLTVL.

This CDR3 reads CASSLKTRTDEQFF. The rearrangement joins TRBV3-1 to TRBJ2-1; TCRdb gives TRBD2 as the D gene, but with no DNA this cannot be confirmed. The V gene's germline CDR1 is LGHDT and CDR2 YNNKEL (reference sequence). CDR3 length: 14 residues.

The rearrangement links TRBV6-1 to TRBJ1-1; checking the TCRdb D call of TRBD1 is not possible without DNA. This CDR3 has 17 amino acids. CDR1 is MNHNS and CDR2 is SASEGT in the germline V gene. The CDR3 sequence: CASSARTGGKIDTEAFF.

This chain uses TRBV18 with TRBJ1-6. Germline assignment: CDR1 KGHSH and CDR2 LQKENI. This CDR3 spans 15 amino acids. The CDR3: CASSPRYADDSPLHF. The variable domain in full, completed from reference TRBV18 and TRBJ1-6, reads NAGVMQNPRHLVRRRGQEARLRCSPMKGHSHVYWYRQLPEEGLKFMVYLQKENIIDESGMPKERFSAEFPKEGPSILRIQQVVRGDSAAYFCASSPRYADDSPLHFGNGTRLTVT.